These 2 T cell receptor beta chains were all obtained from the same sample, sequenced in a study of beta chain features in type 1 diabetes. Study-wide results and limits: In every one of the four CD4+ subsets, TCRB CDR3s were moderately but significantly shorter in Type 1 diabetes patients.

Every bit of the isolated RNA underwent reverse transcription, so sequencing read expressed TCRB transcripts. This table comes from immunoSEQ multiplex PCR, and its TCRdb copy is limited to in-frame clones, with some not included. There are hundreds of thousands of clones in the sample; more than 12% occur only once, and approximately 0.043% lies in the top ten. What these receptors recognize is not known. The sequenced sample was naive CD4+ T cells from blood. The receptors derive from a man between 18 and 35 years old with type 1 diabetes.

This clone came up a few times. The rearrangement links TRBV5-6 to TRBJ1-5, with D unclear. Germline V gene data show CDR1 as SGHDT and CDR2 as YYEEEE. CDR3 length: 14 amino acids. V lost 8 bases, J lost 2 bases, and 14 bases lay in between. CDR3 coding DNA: TGTGCCAGTTCCCGGGGAGAGGGCAATCAGCCCCAGCATTTT. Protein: CASSRGEGNQPQHF.

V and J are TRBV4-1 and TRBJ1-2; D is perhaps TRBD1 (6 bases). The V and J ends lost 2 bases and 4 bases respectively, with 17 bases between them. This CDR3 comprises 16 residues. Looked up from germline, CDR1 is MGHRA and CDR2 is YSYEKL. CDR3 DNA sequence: TGCGCCAGCAGCCAAATTTCCGACAGGAAGATCTATGGCTACACCTTC. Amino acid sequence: CASSQISDRKIYGYTF.